The present T cell receptor beta chain was sequenced within a study of blood T cell repertoires in COVID-19. The wider study: Researchers got acute and convalescent COVID-19 samples from the United States, Italy and Spain. PBMCs, B-cell-depleted T cells, or T cells provided the cDNA or gDNA that made up the material.

Authors' processing steps: The authors estimated nucleated cell counts from reference gene primer amplification. The protocol was immunoSEQ multiplex PCR, while the TCRdb copy is restricted to in-frame clones and leaves out a portion. The DNA was the basis for D and trimming; V, J and clone size are from that table. The profile shows roughly 140,000 clones, approximately 86% of them singletons. Trimming took off 3 bases at V and 4 bases at J, with 15 bases between the two ends. CDR1 and CDR2 from the germline V gene are MNHEY and SVGEGT. The length of the CDR3 is 15 residues. Specimen: peripheral blood. This chain joins TRBV6-2 or TRBV6-3 and TRBJ1-1; TRBD1 is a possible D gene (5 bases). The TCR was taken from a man between 65 and 85 years old with acute or convalescent COVID-19. The CDR3 region has the DNA TGTGCCAGCAGTTATACCAACCCAGGGTTCACTGAAGCTTTCTTT. Its translation: CASSYTNPGFTEAFF.